The source of this T cell receptor beta chain is a study of cytomegalovirus exposure and HLA in healthy donors (dated by TCRdb to about 2017). A note on the overall study: In an earlier analysis of approximately 500 of the donors, 250 to 300 Gb of sequence data and 117 million unique TCR beta sequences from roughly 200 million T cells were reported. An early release that covered 640 HLA-typed donors contained approximately 320 gigabases of sequencing data and tens of millions of unique TCR sequences. Among the roughly 400 genotyped donors, around 81% belonged to the genetic ancestry cluster associated with self-reported Caucasian donors. The study aimed to test whether cataloging public T cell receptors could reveal signatures of past pathogen exposure. The study profiled the T cell repertoires of 500 to 800 subjects by immunosequencing and related them to cytomegalovirus serostatus. A separate validation cohort of about 110 different subjects was used in addition to the roughly 640-subject first cohort. To predict cytomegalovirus infection status, the study brought together high-throughput TCR immunosequencing, statistical association of individual TCRs with disease status, and machine learning. A later analysis re-examined previously published TCR beta repertoires from 610 or so donors and added high-resolution HLA genotyping to investigate patterns of TCR occurrence. Rather than drawing on any new phenotypic data, the later analysis identified candidate immune exposures from TCR beta sequences and the way those sequences occurred across donors. To decide whether each TCR beta V gene segment behaved as functional or pseudogenic, an earlier analysis of 587 of the donors relied on high-throughput TCR beta sequencing. Alongside the repertoire data, information on donor age, sex, ethnicity and CMV serostatus was compiled. In a later genetic analysis, genome-wide SNP genotypes for about 55% of the 666 donors were used, and that subset was treated as a discovery cohort. All discovery cohort repertoires had been generated using a single sequencing platform. Both class I and class II loci were covered by HLA typing, at four-digit resolution. Typing coverage varied by locus: 629-630 donors for A, B, C, DRB1 and DQB1; approximately 500 for DQA1; 600 to 610 for DPA1; approximately 450 for DPB1. Because of strong linkage in the cohort, roughly five DR-DQ haplotypes were treated as single units for association and clustering. Among around 400 genotyped donors of the cohort, an average of roughly 230,000 unique TCR beta nucleotide sequences was sequenced per donor, of which approximately 18% were non-productive.

The cohort consisted of 670 or so healthy bone marrow donors. At the time of sampling, every cohort member was nominally healthy, though immune exposures that went unrecorded were likely present. The donor was CMV seropositive and was included in the group of almost 300 seropositive cohort members. A peripheral blood sample was provided by each donor, and peripheral blood mononuclear cells were used for TCR beta sequencing. Genomic DNA was extracted from the blood cell samples with the Qiagen DNeasy Blood Extraction Kit. As to this clone: No cognate antigen has been identified for it. Base qualities are not provided; no much larger clone lies one nucleotide away.

Points the paper makes about the study in general: A few of the identified cytomegalovirus-associated TCR beta chains were confirmed in vitro to be specific for cytomegalovirus antigens. A later analysis associated approximately 17,000 TCR beta sequences with specific HLA alleles at a false discovery rate of 0.05. For the cohort, immune exposure information was limited to CMV serostatus. In a later analysis, several top co-occurrence clusters were reported to appear linked to parvovirus B19, influenza, CMV and Epstein-Barr virus. According to the authors, the approach could potentially be generalized to other disease states and immunological phenotypes. A group of highly shared sequence variants was considered likely to be a technical artifact of the sequencing pipeline. In an earlier analysis of roughly 560 of the donors, most TCR beta V segments were observed in productive rearrangements about 87% or about 30% of the time, broadly matching IMGT annotations. A later genetic analysis associated a missense DCLRE1C variant with V-gene and J-gene trimming of TCR beta chains, and an independent cohort replicated the association. Most TCR sequences were seen in very few donors, while some public TCRs were found in many individuals. In a later analysis, HLA-associated TCR beta chains showed more clonal expansion and lower generation probabilities than non-associated chains that were equally common. According to a later analysis, TCR association rates differed among HLA loci, with DRB1 alleles showing the most associated TCRs and HLA-C alleles showing the fewest. Correlated functional status among segregating V segments might reflect linkage disequilibrium, but an unknown experimental factor could not be ruled out. In a later analysis, most CMV-associated TCR beta chains were found to appear HLA-restricted, with HLA associations seemingly driven largely by CMV exposure. A further reported finding was that TCR beta sequences accurately predicted the HLA-A and HLA-B alleles for most subjects in the first cohort. The study gave a list of 150 to 200 TCR beta chains associated with cytomegalovirus. Presence/absence analyses assumed roughly uniform sequencing depth across donors, an assumption that may not hold. In this cohort, only TCR beta chains were sequenced, and detectable features were limited by the absence of alpha or paired-chain data. Cytomegalovirus status was reported to be diagnosed by the classifier with high specificity and sensitivity in both the original and validation cohorts. According to a later genetic analysis, donors in an Asian-associated ancestry cluster had fewer N-insertions in productive TCRs than the approximately 610-donor mean. Some IMGT-functional V segments, including TRBV6-2 and TRBV6-3, could not be distinguished by the 87-base-pair reads and were therefore excluded. HLA typing was unavailable for some donors at each locus, so association tests used only the typed subset. Assigning TCR associations to individual alleles was difficult when HLA alleles, especially DR and DQ, strongly co-occurred. Over 15 rarely observed V segments, including chromosome 9 orphons, were excluded from the earlier analysis of several hundred of the donors because counts were too low.

Library construction relied on the immunoSEQ multiplex PCR assay. The multiplex PCR relied on a mix of 60 forward primers for TCR Vbeta segments and 13 reverse primers for TCR Jbeta segments. Amplification of the CDR3 region of rearranged TCR beta genes was performed with a multiplex PCR assay on genomic DNA. On the Illumina HiSeq System, the amplified TCR beta libraries were sequenced as 87-base-pair reads. The authors processed their data as follows. A later analysis counted tens of millions of unique TCR beta chains across the 666 repertoires, and 9.5 million to 11 million of these chains were shared by at least two donors. Raw reads were error-corrected and collapsed into unique sequences with a nearest-neighbor algorithm that merged closely related sequences to remove PCR and sequencing errors. To assign V, D and J gene segments, CDR3 sequences were aligned to IMGT reference sequences. For a sequence to be retained, a match of at least six nucleotides was required to both a V gene segment and a J gene segment. A rearrangement was called productive if the CDR3 had no stop codons and remained in frame with V and J, and every other rearrangement was called non-productive. Following IMGT convention, CDR3 was defined as the stretch from the second conserved V-encoded cysteine up to the conserved J-encoded phenylalanine. The earlier analysis of some 550 of the donors excluded any sequence lacking an unambiguous match to a single V gene segment. An earlier analysis of several hundred of the donors called V segments functional above 56.7% productive rearrangements and segregating when the between-donor standard deviation exceeded 5%. A statistical classification framework was built to diagnose cytomegalovirus status from the catalog of TCR beta chain sequences. V and J gene assignment, in a later analysis, came from comparing TCR nucleotide sequences with IMGT/GENE-DB human TR gene sequences. A later analysis assigned CDR3 sequences and most-parsimonious VDJ recombination scenarios with the TCRdist pipeline. A later analysis defined each TCR beta chain by its CDR3 amino acid sequence plus V-gene family, and excluded reads lacking a unique V-gene family. A later analysis removed 592 highly shared, low-generation-probability nucleotide sequences to deal with suspected cross-contamination and a sequencing artifact. A later analysis calculated a clonal expansion index for each public chain from normalized within-repertoire ranks of inferred template counts. A later analysis computed generation probabilities with a VDJ recombination model fitted to out-of-frame rearrangements, and checked the results against IGoR. In a later analysis, hypergeometric tests were used to score TCR-TCR, TCR-HLA and TCR-CMV co-occurrence, with a repertoire-size bias correction applied to TCR pairs. A later analysis estimated false discovery rates by permuting HLA or CMV assignments 20 times. In a later analysis, co-occurring TCRs were grouped with DBSCAN, and TCRdist sequence similarity was added when clustering was performed within HLA-allele-positive subsets. For co-occurrence clustering, repertoires with fewer than 30,000 or more than 120,000 public chains were excluded, along with roughly 5 repertoires with anomalous nucleotide sharing. The clones in this table, taken by TCRdb from immuneACCESS, are in-frame only. Not every clone is retained; where verified, under half of the shortfall comes from an unresolved V gene, and the cause of the rest is unknown. The V and J calls and clone size come from that table; D and trimming were worked out from the DNA. This sample gives roughly 150,000 clones in total; roughly 68% of them show up just once. 10% of the sample is held by the ten biggest clonotypes.

The V end loses 4 bases and the J end loses 4 bases, and a stretch of 14 bases separates them. From the germline V gene, CDR1 is SGHNT and CDR2 is YENEEA. From cysteine to phenylalanine, the CDR3 is 16 amino acids long. Just the 48-base CDR3 DNA is kept, in frame starting at base 1. This sequence originates from a man in his thirties or forties in good health and CMV-seropositive. The sequenced sample was PBMCs. The V gene is TRBV11-3 and the J gene is TRBJ2-6; the D gene is perhaps TRBD2, on 6 matching bases. The CDR3 region has the sequence CASSSNPTRGANVLTF. The DNA sequence reads TGTGCCAGCAGCTCAAATCCGACTAGGGGGGCCAACGTCCTGACTTTC.